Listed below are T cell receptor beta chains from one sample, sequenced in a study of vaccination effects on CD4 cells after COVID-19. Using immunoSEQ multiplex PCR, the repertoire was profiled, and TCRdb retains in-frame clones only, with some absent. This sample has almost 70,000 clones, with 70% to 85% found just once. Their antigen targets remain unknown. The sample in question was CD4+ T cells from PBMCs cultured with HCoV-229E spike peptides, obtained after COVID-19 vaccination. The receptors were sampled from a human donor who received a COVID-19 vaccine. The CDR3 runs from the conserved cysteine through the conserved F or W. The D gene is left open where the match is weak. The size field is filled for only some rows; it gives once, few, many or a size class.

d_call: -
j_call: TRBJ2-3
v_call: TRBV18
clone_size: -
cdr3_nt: TGTGCCAGCTCACCACAGGGCGGCTACACAGATACGCAGTATTTT
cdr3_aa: CASSPQGGYTDTQYF

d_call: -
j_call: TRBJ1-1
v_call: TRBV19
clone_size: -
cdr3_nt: TGTGCCAGTACCAATGCGGGGGGCGCATTTCTTTTGAACACTGAAGCTTTCTTT
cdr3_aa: CASTNAGGAFLLNTEAFF

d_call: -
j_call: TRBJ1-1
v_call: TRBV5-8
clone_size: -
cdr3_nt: TGTGCCAGCCCATCAAGGCCTGGTCGAGTCCGGAACACTGAAGCTTTCTTT
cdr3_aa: CASPSRPGRVRNTEAFF

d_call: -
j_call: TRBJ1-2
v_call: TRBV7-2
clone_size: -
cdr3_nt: TGTGCCAGCAGCTTAAGGAGGGATCCCTATGGCTACACCTTC
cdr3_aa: CASSLRRDPYGYTF

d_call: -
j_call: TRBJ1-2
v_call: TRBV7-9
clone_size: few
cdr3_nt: TGTGCCAGCAGCTCCTTATACAGGGCCAACTATGGCTACACCTTC
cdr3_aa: CASSSLYRANYGYTF

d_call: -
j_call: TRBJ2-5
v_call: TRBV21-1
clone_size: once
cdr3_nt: TGTGCCAGCAGCAAAGCCCCGACAGCCTACAAAGAGACCCAGTACTTC
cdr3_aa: CASSKAPTAYKETQYF

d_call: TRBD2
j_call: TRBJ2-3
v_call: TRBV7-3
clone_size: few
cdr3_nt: TGTGCCAGCAGCTTAAGGCCTAGCGGGGAAGATACGCAGTATTTT
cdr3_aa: CASSLRPSGEDTQYF

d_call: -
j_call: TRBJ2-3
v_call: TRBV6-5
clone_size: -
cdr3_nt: TGTGCCAGCAGGAAAGGGGCTAGCACAGATACGCAGTATTTT
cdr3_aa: CASRKGASTDTQYF

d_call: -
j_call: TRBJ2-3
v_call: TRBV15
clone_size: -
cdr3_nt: TGTGCCACCAGCCGCCAGGATCATACGCAGTATTTT
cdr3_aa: CATSRQDHTQYF

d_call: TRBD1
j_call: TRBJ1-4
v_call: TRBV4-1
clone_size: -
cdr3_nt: TGCGCCAGCAGCAAGGGACAGAAACCACCTAATGAAAAACTGTTTTTT
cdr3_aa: CASSKGQKPPNEKLFF

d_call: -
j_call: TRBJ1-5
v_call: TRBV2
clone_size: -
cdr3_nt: TGTGCCAGCAGTGAAGCTCGCGGGACAACAAGCAATCAGCCCCAGCATTTT
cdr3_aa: CASSEARGTTSNQPQHF

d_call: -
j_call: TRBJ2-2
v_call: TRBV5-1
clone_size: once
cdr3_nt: TGCGCCAGCACCGCGGGACTTACCGGGGAGCTGTTTTTT
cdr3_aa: CASTAGLTGELFF

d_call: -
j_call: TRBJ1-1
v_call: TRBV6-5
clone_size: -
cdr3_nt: TGTGCCAGCAGGGTACCAGGAGGGGCAAACACTGAAGCTTTCTTT
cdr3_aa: CASRVPGGANTEAFF

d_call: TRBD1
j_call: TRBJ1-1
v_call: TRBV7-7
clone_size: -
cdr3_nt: TGTGCCAGCAGCTGCCCGGGGACAGGGATAGGGAACACTGAAGCTTTCTTT
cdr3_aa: CASSCPGTGIGNTEAFF

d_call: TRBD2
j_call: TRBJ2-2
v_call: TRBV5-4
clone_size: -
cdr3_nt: TGTGCCAGCAGCCCGAGCGGGGGGGCCGGGGAGCTGTTTTTT
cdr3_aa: CASSPSGGAGELFF

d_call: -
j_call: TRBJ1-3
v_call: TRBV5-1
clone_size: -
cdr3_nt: TGCGCCAGCAGCTTGGAGGGAGGGAACGGCATATATTTT
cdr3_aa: CASSLEGGNGIYF

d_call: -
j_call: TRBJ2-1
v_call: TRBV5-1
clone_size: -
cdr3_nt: TGCGCCAGCAGCTTGGCTGCGGGGGCGGGGTACAATGAGCAGTTCTTC
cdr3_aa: CASSLAAGAGYNEQFF

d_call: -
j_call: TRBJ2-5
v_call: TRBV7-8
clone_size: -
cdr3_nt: TGTGCCAGCCTCAGGGGAGGCAGGGAAGAGACCCAGTACTTC
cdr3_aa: CASLRGGREETQYF

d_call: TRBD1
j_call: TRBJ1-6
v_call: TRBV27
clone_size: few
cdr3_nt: TGTGCCAGCAGTACCTGGACAGGGATAATCTCACCCCTCCACTTT
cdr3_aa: CASSTWTGIISPLHF

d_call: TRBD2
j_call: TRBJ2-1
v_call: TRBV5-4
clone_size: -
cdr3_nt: TGTGCCAGCAGCTTGGGGCGGGGGGGCCTCTATTTGGATGAGCAGTTCTTC
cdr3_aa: CASSLGRGGLYLDEQFF

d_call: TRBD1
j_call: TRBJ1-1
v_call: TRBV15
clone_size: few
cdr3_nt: TGTGCCACCAGCCCGGGACAGCTCCCCGAGGAAGCTTTCTTT
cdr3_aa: CATSPGQLPEEAFF

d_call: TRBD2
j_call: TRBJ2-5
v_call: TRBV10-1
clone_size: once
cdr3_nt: TGCGCCAGCAGTGCGGGAGCGGGGGGCCAAGAGACCCAGTACTTC
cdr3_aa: CASSAGAGGQETQYF

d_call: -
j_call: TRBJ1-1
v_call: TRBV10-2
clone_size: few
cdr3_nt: TGCGCCAGCCGTCTGCAGGGCCCGAACACTGAAGCTTTCTTT
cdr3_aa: CASRLQGPNTEAFF

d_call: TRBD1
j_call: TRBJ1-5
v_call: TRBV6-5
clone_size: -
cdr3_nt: TGTGCCAGCAGTAGGGGGCGAGGGCAGCCCCAGCATTTT
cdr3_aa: CASSRGRGQPQHF

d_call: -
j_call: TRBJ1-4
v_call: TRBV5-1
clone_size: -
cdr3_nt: TGCGCCAGCAGTCCTCTAGGTGGTAATGAAAAACTGTTTTTT
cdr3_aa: CASSPLGGNEKLFF

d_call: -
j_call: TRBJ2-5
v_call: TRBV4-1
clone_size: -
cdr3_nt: TGCGCCAGCAGCCACCCAGGGCTAGAGACCCAGTACTTC
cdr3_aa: CASSHPGLETQYF

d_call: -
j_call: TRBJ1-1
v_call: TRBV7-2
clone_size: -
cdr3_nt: TGTGCCAGCAGCTTATTGGGTACTCCGGACACTGAAGCTTTCTTT
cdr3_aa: CASSLLGTPDTEAFF

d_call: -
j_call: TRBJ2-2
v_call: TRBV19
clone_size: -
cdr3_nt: TGTGCCAGTAGTATAGGGGGACGGATAAACACCGGGGAGCTGTTTTTT
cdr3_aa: CASSIGGRINTGELFF

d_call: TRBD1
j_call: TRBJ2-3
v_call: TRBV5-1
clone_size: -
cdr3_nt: TGCGCCAGCAGCGGGGACAGTTGGCAAGATACGCAGTATTTT
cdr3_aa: CASSGDSWQDTQYF

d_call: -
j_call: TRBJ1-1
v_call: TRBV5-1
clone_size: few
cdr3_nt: TGCGCCAGCAGCTTGGCGAGGGGGAACGGGTTTGGGGTCACTGAAGCTTTCTTT
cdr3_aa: CASSLARGNGFGVTEAFF

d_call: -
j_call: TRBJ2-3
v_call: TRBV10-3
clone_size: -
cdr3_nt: TGTGCCATCAGTGAAGGCTTCACAGATACGCAGTATTTT
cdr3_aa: CAISEGFTDTQYF

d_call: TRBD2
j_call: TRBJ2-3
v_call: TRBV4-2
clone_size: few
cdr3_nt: TGTGCCAGCAGCCAGGCTAGCGGGGGGGCGGGAGATACGCAGTATTTT
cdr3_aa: CASSQASGGAGDTQYF

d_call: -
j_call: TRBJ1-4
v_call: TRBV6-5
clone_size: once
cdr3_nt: TGTGCCAGCAGCCTGGACAGTAATAGGGAAAAACTGTTTTTT
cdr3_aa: CASSLDSNREKLFF

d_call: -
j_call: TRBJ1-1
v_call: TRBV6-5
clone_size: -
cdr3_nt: TGTGCCAGCAGTTACTCGTTTTCGGTGAACACTGAAGCTTTCTTT
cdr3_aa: CASSYSFSVNTEAFF

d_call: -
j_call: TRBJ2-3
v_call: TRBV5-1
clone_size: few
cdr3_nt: TGCGCCAGCAACGAACCCCCAGATACGCAGTATTTT
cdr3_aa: CASNEPPDTQYF

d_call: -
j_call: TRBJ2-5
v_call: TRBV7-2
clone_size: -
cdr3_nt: TGTGCCAGCAGCTTAATGGAGACCCAGTACTTC
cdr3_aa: CASSLMETQYF

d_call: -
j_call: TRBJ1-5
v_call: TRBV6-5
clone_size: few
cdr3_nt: TGTGCCAGCAGTTCCCCTAATCAGCCCCAGCATTTT
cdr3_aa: CASSSPNQPQHF

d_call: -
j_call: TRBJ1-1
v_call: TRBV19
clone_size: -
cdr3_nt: TGTGCCAGTAGTATGCGGCGGGATACTGAAGCTTTCTTT
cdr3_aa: CASSMRRDTEAFF

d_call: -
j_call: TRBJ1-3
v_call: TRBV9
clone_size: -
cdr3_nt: TGTGCCAGCAGCGTAGATGGGGCGAGGGACACCATATATTTT
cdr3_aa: CASSVDGARDTIYF